The 25 T cell receptor beta chains presented below share a single source sample, sequenced in a study of blood T cell repertoires in COVID-19. The table came from immunoSEQ multiplex PCR; TCRdb's copy has only in-frame clones and leaves some out. Among about 300,000 clones listed, approximately 84% were seen once. The sequenced sample consisted of peripheral blood. These receptors were taken from a human donor with COVID-19, enrolled during active disease. The donor label of this sample is uncertain.

This chain joins TRBV6-5 and TRBJ1-5; D ambiguous. The length of the CDR3 is 14 residues. Per the germline V gene, CDR1 is MNHEY and CDR2 is SVGAGI. Trimming removed 5 bases from V and 0 bases from J, with 8 bases in between. The CDR3 DNA follows: TGTGCCAGCAGTACAGACCATAGCAATCAGCCCCAGCATTTT. Translated: CASSTDHSNQPQHF.

The chain uses TRBV6-6 and TRBJ2-7; D perhaps matches TRBD1 (6 bases). The CDR3 contains 14 residues. The V end lost 6 bases, the J end lost 1 base, and 13 bases lay between the germline ends. Germline CDR1 MNHNY, CDR2 SVGAGI (reference sequence). The CDR3 DNA is TGTGCCAGCAGACAAGACAGGCTGTCCTACGAGCAGTACTTC. It codes for CASRQDRLSYEQYF.

The gene calls are TRBV20-1 and TRBJ2-2, with no clear D. With 3 bases removed from V and 0 bases from J, the gap between germline ends came to 8 bases. The germline V gene has CDR1 DFQATT and CDR2 SNEGSKA (reference sequence). The CDR3 contains 14 residues. The CDR3 here is CSASGHANTGELFF. CDR3 DNA sequence: TGCAGTGCTAGTGGGCACGCGAACACCGGGGAGCTGTTTTTT.

V is TRBV2 and J is TRBJ1-1; 7 nucleotides line up with TRBD1. V gave up 8 bases and J gave up 4 bases; unmatched junction bases: 7. The CDR3 spans 13 residues. Germline CDR1 SNHLY, CDR2 FYNNEI. CDR3 sequence: CASSKGAVTEAFF. The CDR3 DNA is TGTGCCAGCTCGAAGGGGGCTGTCACTGAAGCTTTCTTT.

As DNA, the CDR3 is TGTGCCAGCAGCGCGGGGGAGCCGGAGACCCAGTACTTC. This encodes CASSAGEPETQYF. This chain joins TRBV9 and TRBJ2-5; TRBD2 is a possible D gene (6 bases). CDR1 and CDR2 (germline): SGDLS, YYNGEE. Trimming took off 3 bases at V and 5 bases at J, with 11 bases between the two ends. The length of the CDR3 is 13 residues.

The chain carries TRBV6-1 and TRBJ1-6; 9 bases fit TRBD1. The CDR3 is made up of 17 amino acids. CDR1 MNHNS and CDR2 SASEGT come from the germline V gene. The junction had 10 bases not matched to a gene; V was cut back by 3 bases and J by 7 bases. CDR3: CASSEPGQGGGNSPLHF. The CDR3 DNA sequence: TGTGCCAGCAGTGAGCCGGGACAGGGAGGAGGGAATTCACCCCTCCACTTT.

The chain couples TRBV6-5 to TRBJ2-5; D unresolved. CDR1 MNHEY and CDR2 SVGAGI come from the germline V gene. Deletions cut 6 bases from V and 9 bases from J, with 14 bases between. CDR3 length: 12 residues. The CDR3 DNA reads TGTGCCAGCAGCGCCGCGGCCCCCGCCCAGTACTTC. As protein: CASSAAAPAQYF.

For the CDR3, the DNA is TGTGCCAGTAGTTTCAAAGCGTGGCAGCCCCAGCATTTT. It codes for CASSFKAWQPQHF. The chain is built from TRBV19 and TRBJ1-5; D call uncertain. The V end lost 5 bases, the J end lost 7 bases, and 12 bases lay between the germline ends. Germline CDR1 LNHDA, CDR2 SQIVND (reference sequence). The CDR3 is 13 residues long. The full variable domain, in which reference TRBV19 and TRBJ1-5 provide the parts outside the CDR3, is DGGITQSPKYLFRKEGQNVTLSCEQNLNHDAMYWYRQDPGQGLRLIYYSQIVNDFQKGDIAEGYSVSREKKESFPLTVTSAQKNPTAFYLCASSFKAWQPQHFGDGTRLSIL.

The chain employs TRBV2 and TRBJ2-5, with no clear D. CDR1 and CDR2 (germline): SNHLY, FYNNEI. V lost 4 bases to trimming and J lost 5 bases, with 8 bases between them. This CDR3 comprises 12 residues. CDR3 nucleotide sequence: TGTGCCAGCAGTGTAACAGTGGAGACCCAGTACTTC. It encodes CASSVTVETQYF.

The chain couples TRBV19 to TRBJ2-7, with 7 positions matching TRBD2. J was trimmed by 3 bases and V by 5 bases; bases with no gene match: 7. Germline V gene sequence: CDR1 LNHDA, CDR2 SQIVND (reference sequence). This CDR3 has 14 residues. CDR3 protein: CASSLGLGDYEQYF. DNA for the CDR3: TGTGCCAGTAGTCTCGGACTAGGAGACTACGAGCAGTACTTC.

The rearrangement links TRBV19 to TRBJ2-2, with TRBD1 as a possible D gene (5 bases). The CDR3 sequence is 15 residues long. Between the trimmed V and J ends, which lost 3 bases and 7 bases, there was a span of 15 bases. In germline, CDR1 is LNHDA, CDR2 SQIVND (reference sequence). The CDR3: CASSIPPTGGGELFF. In DNA form, the CDR3 reads TGTGCCAGTAGTATCCCCCCCACAGGCGGCGGGGAGCTGTTTTTT.

This clone was found once. The chain combines TRBV7-2 with TRBJ1-6; D is ambiguous. CDR1 SGHTA and CDR2 FQGNSA come from the germline V gene. The CDR3 spans 14 residues. The germline V and J ends were trimmed by 5 bases and 17 bases, with 22 bases remaining between them. The chain's CDR3 is CASSLSGSDLGFHF. CDR3 DNA: TGTGCCAGCAGCCTGTCAGGAAGTGACCTTGGTTTCCACTTT.

The chain has TRBV28 and TRBJ1-5; 8 nucleotides agree with TRBD1. Trimming at V came to 5 bases and at J to 4 bases, leaving 4 bases not matched to a gene. This CDR3 contains 14 residues. Per the germline V gene, CDR1 is MDHEN and CDR2 is SYDVKM. The DNA of the CDR3 is TGTGCCAGCAGTAAGGGACAGGAGAATCAGCCCCAGCATTTT. Translated: CASSKGQENQPQHF.

This chain connects TRBV10-3 to TRBJ1-5; D is perhaps TRBD1 (5 bases). The CDR3 covers 15 residues. Germline V lookup: CDR1 ENHRY, CDR2 SYGVKD. V lost 6 bases and J 7 bases, leaving 19 bases between the germline ends. The CDR3 sequence: CAISGSTQGGQPQHF. In DNA, the CDR3 is TGTGCCATCAGCGGCAGTACGCAGGGTGGGCAGCCCCAGCATTTT.

This sequence joins TRBV25-1 and TRBJ2-7, with TRBD1 as a possible D gene (5 bases). Trimming left V 7 bases short and J 3 bases short, with 13 bases between. The CDR3 runs 13 residues. CDR1 is MGHDK, CDR2 SYGVNS, per germline. CDR3 protein: CASTRPGNYEQYF. CDR3 DNA: TGTGCCAGCACCCGACCAGGGAACTACGAGCAGTACTTC.

This clone was detected a few times. This sequence joins TRBV5-1 and TRBJ2-7; no firm D call. The germline V and J ends were trimmed by 5 bases and 5 bases, with 14 bases remaining between them. The CDR3 sequence is 13 residues long. The germline CDR1 and CDR2 sequences are SGHRS and YFSETQ. The CDR3 sequence is CASSPAGRDEQYF. The DNA for the CDR3 is TGCGCCAGCAGTCCCGCAGGTAGAGACGAGCAGTACTTC.

The rearrangement links TRBV11-1 to TRBJ2-5, with D unclear. The CDR3 covers 13 residues. V was shortened by 1 base and J by 4 bases, with 7 bases between the two germline ends. Germline V gives CDR1 SGHAT, CDR2 FQDESV (reference sequence). CDR3 amino acids: CASSLVGRETQYF. The CDR3 DNA reads TGTGCCAGCAGCTTAGTGGGCCGAGAGACCCAGTACTTC.

V and J are TRBV30 and TRBJ1-1, with unresolved D. Trimming removed 1 base from V and 2 bases from J, with 5 bases in between. Germline V gene sequence: CDR1 GTSNPN, CDR2 SVGIG (reference sequence). CDR3 size: 12 residues. The CDR3 nucleotides are TGTGCCTGGAGTGCCCGTAACACTGAAGCTTTCTTT. Translation gives CAWSARNTEAFF.

The chain links TRBV10-3 to TRBJ1-2; D is uncertain. The V gene lost 8 bases and the J gene lost 0 bases, with 10 bases spanning the gap. Germline V gene data show CDR1 as ENHRY and CDR2 as SYGVKD. This CDR3 contains 13 residues. CDR3 DNA sequence: TGTGCCATCGGCAGCGAGACTAACTATGGCTACACCTTC. It encodes CAIGSETNYGYTF.

The V call is TRBV28, the J call TRBJ2-1, with 10 bases aligning to TRBD2. Unmatched junction bases numbered 9, after V lost 7 bases and J lost 6 bases. The CDR3 is 15 residues long. CDR1 is MDHEN, CDR2 SYDVKM, per germline. CDR3 region: CASTSPSGRANEQFF. For the CDR3, the DNA is TGTGCCAGCACCTCCCCCAGCGGGAGGGCCAATGAGCAGTTCTTC.

This chain links TRBV5-1 with TRBJ1-4; 7 bases are shared with TRBD1. Losses at the gene ends were 3 bases for V and 4 bases for J; bases not matched to a gene: 6. Germline CDR1 and CDR2: SGHRS and YFSETQ. The CDR3 runs to 15 residues. The CDR3 loop reads CASSSTTGDNEKLFF. The DNA of the CDR3 is TGCGCCAGCAGCTCTACAACAGGGGATAATGAAAAACTGTTTTTT.

The gene calls are TRBV11-1 and TRBJ1-1; TRBD1 might be the D (5 bases). Trimming took off 6 bases at V and 4 bases at J, with 12 bases between the two ends. Germline V lookup: CDR1 SGHAT, CDR2 FQDESV (reference sequence). There are 13 residues in the CDR3. CDR3 nucleotides: TGTGCCAGCAGACCCGGGGGATTCACTGAAGCTTTCTTT. It translates to CASRPGGFTEAFF.

The rearrangement joins TRBV28 to TRBJ1-3; D possibly corresponds to TRBD1 (5 bases). The V and J ends lost 5 bases and 1 base respectively, with 12 bases between them. Germline lookup yields CDR1 MDHEN and CDR2 SYDVKM. The CDR3 sequence is 15 residues long. The CDR3 protein is CASSTAGTSGNTIYF. In nucleotides, the CDR3 is TGTGCCAGCAGTACGGCAGGGACTTCTGGAAACACCATATATTTT.

The CDR3 spells CASSYSGTPYNEQFF. CDR3 DNA: TGTGCCAGCAGTTATTCAGGGACACCCTACAATGAGCAGTTCTTC. The chain links TRBV25-1 to TRBJ2-1; weak D call: TRBD1 (6 bases). Germline V gene data show CDR1 as MGHDK and CDR2 as SYGVNS. The CDR3 extends over 15 amino acids. V was cut by 5 bases and J by 2 bases, with 13 bases left in between.

V is TRBV28 and J is TRBJ1-3; D possibly corresponds to TRBD1 (5 bases). The CDR3 length is 13 residues. V was shortened by 3 bases and J by 9 bases, with 12 bases between the two germline ends. Germline assignment: CDR1 MDHEN and CDR2 SYDVKM. The CDR3 DNA reads as TGTGCCAGCAGTTTCCGGGCCCAGGGCACCATATATTTT. It translates to CASSFRAQGTIYF.